A single sample is the source of the 24 T cell receptor beta chains below, sequenced in a study of cytomegalovirus exposure and HLA in healthy donors (dated 2017 in TCRdb). Library generation was performed with the immunoSEQ multiplex PCR assay. As stored in TCRdb, this immuneACCESS dataset retains in-frame rearrangements with V and J assigned. A fraction of the clones does not appear; measured against another copy, unresolved V genes explain less than half of the discrepancy, and the remainder lacks a known reason. This sample lists 200,000 or so clones; around 88% were detected once. Around 3% of the sample goes to the ten largest clones. Sequenced sample: PBMCs. Receptors originate from a woman aged 18-29 years in good health and CMV-seronegative.

This chain joins TRBV7-8 and TRBJ2-1; no firm D call. In germline, CDR1 is SGHVS, CDR2 FQNEAQ. Trimming stripped 5 bases from V and 8 bases from J, with 13 bases between. The CDR3 totals 13 residues. CDR3 bases: TGTGCCAGCAGCCGCGAGAGGTGGGATGAGCAGTTCTTC. Amino acids: CASSRERWDEQFF.

The chain carries TRBV2 and TRBJ2-5, with a weak D call TRBD2 (5 bases). Deletions cut 3 bases from V and 1 base from J, with 9 bases between. Germline V gene lookup returns CDR1 SNHLY and CDR2 FYNNEI. This CDR3 is 14 amino acids long. Here the CDR3 DNA reads TGTGCCAGCAGTGACGAGGGCCCCCAAGAGACCCAGTACTTC. Protein sequence: CASSDEGPQETQYF.

The chain has TRBV2 and TRBJ1-3; D is unclear. The V end was cut by 6 bases, the J end by 1 base, with 7 bases between. This CDR3 spans 13 amino acids. Germline V gene lookup returns CDR1 SNHLY and CDR2 FYNNEI. CDR3 nucleotide sequence: TGTGCCAGCAGGATGAGATCTGGAAACACCATATATTTT. It specifies CASRMRSGNTIYF. The whole variable domain, filled in from reference TRBV2 and TRBJ1-3, reads EPEVTQTPSHQVTQMGQEVILRCVPISNHLYFYWYRQILGQKVEFLVSFYNNEISEKSEIFDDQFSVERPDGSNFTLKIRSTKLEDSAMYFCASRMRSGNTIYFGEGSWLTVV.

The chain carries TRBV27 and TRBJ2-1; D gene unclear. V was trimmed by 9 bases and J by 6 bases, leaving 9 bases between them. This CDR3 has 11 residues. Per germline, CDR1 MNHEY and CDR2 SMNVEV (reference sequence). The CDR3 region has the DNA TGTGCCAGTGGATGGAGCAATGAGCAGTTCTTC. Translating it yields CASGWSNEQFF.

This clone was seen a few times. The chain carries TRBV9 and TRBJ1-1, with D hard to call. The germline CDR1 and CDR2 sequences are SGDLS and YYNGEE. The CDR3 is made up of 14 amino acids. Trimming took 2 bases from V and 2 from J, leaving 10 bases between them. The chain's CDR3 is CASSVGWTNTEAFF. CDR3 coding DNA: TGTGCCAGCAGCGTGGGCTGGACTAACACTGAAGCTTTCTTT.

This sequence joins TRBV18 and TRBJ2-1; 7 positions match TRBD1. Germline assignment: CDR1 KGHSH and CDR2 LQKENI. The length of the CDR3 is 14 residues. V shed 2 bases and J 9 bases; nucleotides not matched to a gene: 7. The CDR3 DNA sequence: TGTGCCAGCTCACCAGGCAGGGGGAACTCTGAGCAGTTCTTC. Translated: CASSPGRGNSEQFF.

The CDR3 coding sequence is TGTGCCAGCAGTTTGAGGACAGGAGCCAGCACTGAAGCTTTCTTT. Translating gives CASSLRTGASTEAFF. The chain carries TRBV28 and TRBJ1-1, with 7 bases matching TRBD1. The V gene's germline CDR1 is MDHEN and CDR2 SYDVKM. The J segment lost 4 bases and the V segment lost 3 bases, leaving 8 bases of the junction unmatched. CDR3 length equals 15 residues. The full variable domain, with the rest looked up from reference TRBV28 and TRBJ1-1, is DVKVTQSSRYLVKRTGEKVFLECVQDMDHENMFWYRQDPGLGLRLIYFSYDVKMKEKGDIPEGYSVSREKKERFSLILESASTNQTSMYLCASSLRTGASTEAFFGQGTRLTVV.

The chain couples TRBV27 to TRBJ2-1, with D perhaps TRBD1 (6 bases). V was clipped by 5 bases and J by 8 bases, with 13 bases between them. The CDR3 is made up of 13 amino acids. Per the germline V gene, CDR1 is MNHEY and CDR2 is SMNVEV (reference sequence). The CDR3 loop reads CASSLIQGYEQFF. Here the CDR3 DNA reads TGTGCCAGCAGTCTAATACAGGGCTATGAGCAGTTCTTC.

This clone was recorded only once. The rearrangement uses TRBV27 and TRBJ2-7; 8 positions agree with TRBD2. The germline CDR1 and CDR2 sequences are MNHEY and SMNVEV (reference sequence). CDR3 size: 14 residues. V was clipped by 5 bases and J by 4 bases; unmatched bases: 7. CDR3 protein: CASSPRGGVYEQYF. For the CDR3, the DNA is TGTGCCAGCAGTCCCCGGGGGGGGGTTTACGAGCAGTACTTC.

This chain connects TRBV6-1 to TRBJ2-1; D may be TRBD2 (5 bases). Germline CDR1 and CDR2: MNHNS and SASEGT. V shed 6 bases and J shed 6 bases, with 9 bases lying between them. The length of the CDR3 is 12 residues. The CDR3 spells CASRLVPNEQFF. CDR3 DNA sequence: TGTGCCAGCAGACTAGTTCCCAATGAGCAGTTCTTC.

The V and J genes are TRBV7-2 and TRBJ2-3; 7 bases are a match to TRBD2. The CDR3 spans 17 residues. Looked up from germline, CDR1 is SGHTA and CDR2 is FQGNSA. J was trimmed by 1 base and V by 4 bases; bases with no gene match: 11. The CDR3 DNA follows: TGTGCCAGCAGCTCGCCCATCTCTAGCGGAGGCACAGATACGCAGTATTTT. This sequence encodes CASSSPISSGGTDTQYF.

The rearrangement links TRBV4-2 to TRBJ2-7, with 10 bases lining up with TRBD1. The CDR3 spans 15 residues. Trimming removed 4 bases from V and 4 bases from J; junction bases left unmatched: 7. Germline V gene sequence: CDR1 LGHNA, CDR2 YNFKEQ. The CDR3 coding sequence is TGTGCCAGCAGCCCAACCGGGACAGGGGTATACGAGCAGTACTTC. It translates to CASSPTGTGVYEQYF.

This chain connects TRBV29-1 to TRBJ2-3; 8 bases agree with TRBD2. This CDR3 contains 14 residues. V shed 4 bases and J 6 bases; nucleotides not matched to a gene: 9. CDR1 is SQVTM and CDR2 is ANQGSEA in the germline V gene. The CDR3 loop is CSVVLREGRDTQYF. The CDR3 nucleotides read TGCAGCGTTGTTCTACGGGAGGGCCGGGATACGCAGTATTTT.

This CDR3 reads CASRRGPQETQYF. DNA for the CDR3: TGTGCCAGCCGGCGGGGGCCCCAAGAGACCCAGTACTTC. This chain joins TRBV2 and TRBJ2-5; possibly TRBD2 for D (7 bases). V lost 8 bases and J 1 base, leaving 11 bases between the germline ends. CDR1 is SNHLY and CDR2 is FYNNEI in the germline V gene. This CDR3 contains 13 residues.

This clone was picked up one time. The chain employs TRBV29-1 and TRBJ2-7; possibly TRBD2 for D (6 bases). Germline V gives CDR1 SQVTM, CDR2 ANQGSEA. CDR3 size: 12 residues. Trimming took 5 bases from V and 4 from J, leaving 12 bases between them. The CDR3 DNA follows: TGCAGCGTTTTAGGGCGGGGTTACGAGCAGTACTTC. Translation gives CSVLGRGYEQYF.

The chain joins TRBV30 to TRBJ1-2; no reliable D call. This CDR3 is built from 13 residues. Germline V lookup: CDR1 GTSNPN, CDR2 SVGIG (reference sequence). Trimming took 1 base from V and 4 from J, leaving 10 bases between them. CDR3 amino acids: CAWSDMYSYGYTF. In nucleotides, the CDR3 is TGTGCCTGGAGTGATATGTACTCCTATGGCTACACCTTC.

This clone has only one observation. The rearrangement joins TRBV29-1 to TRBJ2-5; D is possibly TRBD1 (5 bases). V was pared by 6 bases and J by 2 bases, with 19 bases between. The CDR3 spans 15 residues. Germline assignment: CDR1 SQVTM and CDR2 ANQGSEA. This CDR3 reads CSVTLRRQKQETQYF. The CDR3 nucleotides read TGCAGCGTCACCCTCAGAAGACAGAAACAAGAGACCCAGTACTTC.

The chain couples TRBV6-1 to TRBJ2-5; D not certain. The J call may be wrong; the DNA end is better matched by TRBJ2-7. The CDR3 extends over 13 amino acids. CDR1 is MNHNS and CDR2 is SASEGT in the germline V gene. The CDR3 DNA sequence: TGTGCCAGCAGTGAATCTGTGAACCGCGAGCAGTACTTC. Translated: CASSESVNREQYF.

This chain links TRBV4-2 with TRBJ2-7; D is ambiguous. The CDR3 totals 13 residues. Germline-derived CDR1 and CDR2 are LGHNA and YNFKEQ. V was cut by 0 bases and J by 4 bases, with 7 bases left in between. CDR3 DNA sequence: TGTGCCAGCAGCCAAGATACGGAGTACGAGCAGTACTTC. This encodes CASSQDTEYEQYF.

The chain carries TRBV19 and TRBJ1-1; D ambiguous. V was pared by 0 bases and J by 10 bases, with 9 bases between. Germline V gene data show CDR1 as LNHDA and CDR2 as SQIVND (reference sequence). This CDR3 region has 12 residues. The CDR3 DNA reads TGTGCCAGTAGTATAGACCCAGGTGGAGCTTTCTTT. As protein: CASSIDPGGAFF.

The rearrangement uses TRBV6-5 and TRBJ2-7; TRBD2 aligns across 11 bases. Germline trimming cut 4 bases from V and 2 bases from J; bases unmatched to any gene: 7. Looked up from germline, CDR1 is MNHEY and CDR2 is SVGAGI. The CDR3 is made up of 16 amino acids. As DNA, the CDR3 is TGTGCCAGCAGTTTGACTAGCGGGACCCCGACCTACGAGCAGTACTTC. It codes for CASSLTSGTPTYEQYF.

V and J are TRBV6-1 and TRBJ1-5; D possibly corresponds to TRBD1 (5 bases). The CDR3 extends over 15 amino acids. Germline V gene lookup returns CDR1 MNHNS and CDR2 SASEGT. V was trimmed by 6 bases and J by 2 bases, leaving 14 bases between them. Here the CDR3 DNA reads TGTGCCAGCAGAACCAGGGTTTTTGGCAATCAGCCCCAGCATTTT. Protein: CASRTRVFGNQPQHF.

V usage is TRBV7-3 and J usage is TRBJ2-5; D unclear. Germline V lookup: CDR1 SGHTA, CDR2 FQGTGA. The CDR3 is 13 amino acids. V was shortened by 1 base and J by 1 base, with 4 bases between the two germline ends. The CDR3 is CASSLNSQETQYF. CDR3 bases: TGTGCCAGCAGCTTAAACAGCCAAGAGACCCAGTACTTC.

This clone was recorded once. CDR3 sequence reads: CASSSPRAGGSYEQYF. CDR3 DNA: TGTGCCAGCAGTTCCCCTAGGGCAGGGGGCTCCTACGAGCAGTACTTC. V gene TRBV28 combines with J gene TRBJ2-7; TRBD1 matches at 7 bases. Trimming took 4 bases from V and 0 from J; bases not matched to a gene: 9. Per germline, CDR1 MDHEN and CDR2 SYDVKM. The length of the CDR3 is 16 residues.